The subject of this entry is one T cell receptor (beta chain). Its antigen is still unknown. These data are taken from a study of blood T cells in healthy people across ages. Whole-study results and caveats: A conclusive naive versus antigen-experienced comparison was prevented by the unsorted PBMCs. Estimates of total diversity, which came from one million sequenced T cells, were considered to be underestimates.

CDR1 and CDR2 from the germline V gene are SGDLS and YYNGEE. The CDR3 sequence is 16 residues long. J gave up 2 bases and V 3 bases, and 8 bases lay outside the gene matches. It was with a sample-barcoded 5' primer and a J-beta primer mix that a second PCR of roughly 7 to 12 cycles was run. TCRdb fed the 5' RACE reads into MiXCR, producing one record per CDR3 protein. The sample carries 1.5 million to 2 million distinct CDR3 sequences, just under 50% recorded once. V gene TRBV9 combines with J gene TRBJ2-3; 8 nucleotides align to TRBD1. The TCR comes from a woman aged 40 to 50 in good health. What was sequenced was blood. CDR3 residues: CASSGDRPGTTDTQYF. CDR3 nucleotides: TGTGCCAGCAGCGGGGACAGGCCGGGAACCACAGATACGCAGTATTTT.